Each of the 20 T cell receptor beta chains below was sequenced from the same sample in a study of early T cells in non-severe SARS-CoV-2 infection. TCRdb re-derived calls from the 5' RACE reads in MiXCR, one entry per CDR3 protein. The table shows around 63,000 distinct CDR3 sequences, with around 5.7% occurring only once. The sample in question was whole blood, obtained at baseline. The receptors stem from an adult who was a healthcare worker with PCR-confirmed SARS-CoV-2 infection or an uninfected control (not recorded which).

This clonotype was counted only a few times. The chain is built from TRBV28 and TRBJ2-7, with TRBD1 matching over 7 bases. The CDR3 is 14 residues long. V lost 6 bases to trimming and J lost 4 bases; unmatched junction nucleotides: 9. CDR1 MDHEN and CDR2 SYDVKM come from the germline V gene. CDR3 in amino acids: CASRGTAENYEQYF. DNA of the CDR3: TGTGCCAGCAGGGGGACAGCCGAAAATTACGAGCAGTACTTC.

This clonotype was counted ten times or more. V gene TRBV5-4 combines with J gene TRBJ2-7, with a possible D match to TRBD1 (6 bases). CDR3 length equals 14 residues. CDR1 SGHNT and CDR2 YYREEE come from the germline V gene (reference sequence). Trimming shortened V by 5 bases and J by 0 bases, and 12 bases separated the two germline ends. CDR3 loop: CASSRKDSSYEQYF. The CDR3 DNA follows: TGTGCCAGCAGTAGGAAGGACAGCTCCTACGAGCAGTACTTC. Filled out from reference TRBV5-4 and TRBJ2-7, the complete variable domain reads ETGVTQSPTHLIKTRGQQVTLRCSSQSGHNTVSWYQQALGQGPQFIFQYYREEENGRGNFPPRFSGLQFPNYSSELNVNALELDDSALYLCASSRKDSSYEQYFGPGTRLTVT.

The count of this clonotype is one. CDR3 amino acids: CSAGRGHYQETQYF. For the CDR3, the DNA is TGCAGTGCTGGAAGGGGCCACTACCAAGAGACCCAGTACTTC. The V and J genes are TRBV20-1 and TRBJ2-5; tentatively, D is TRBD1 (5 bases). This CDR3 has 14 amino acids. Germline CDR1 is DFQATT and CDR2 is SNEGSKA (reference sequence). Trimming cost V 5 bases and J 0 bases, with 13 bases left between them.

The chain is built from TRBV27 and TRBJ2-5; 9 bases are shared with TRBD2. CDR3 length: 15 amino acids. V trimming: 6 bases; J trimming: 6 bases; junction bases outside the gene matches: 11. CDR1 is MNHEY, CDR2 SMNVEV, per germline (reference sequence). Written as DNA, the CDR3 is TGTGCCAGCAGCCAAGCGGGAGGCCTTATAAAGACCCAGTACTTC. This codes for CASSQAGGLIKTQYF.

There are many counts of this clonotype. The rearrangement uses TRBV4-3 and TRBJ2-5; D gene ambiguous. This CDR3 is built from 13 residues. The germline CDR1 and CDR2 sequences are LGHNA and YSLEER. The V end lost 2 bases, the J end lost 2 bases, and 6 bases lay between the germline ends. The CDR3 here is CASSQRLQETQYF. CDR3 in DNA: TGCGCCAGCAGCCAAAGGTTACAAGAGACCCAGTACTTC.

J is TRBJ1-2 and V is TRBV7-9; no definite D call. V was cut by 5 bases and J by 4 bases, with 11 bases left in between. The CDR3 extends over 13 amino acids. CDR1 is SEHNR and CDR2 is FQNEAQ in the germline V gene (reference sequence). CDR3 nucleotide sequence: TGTGCCAGCAGCCAAGAGGGAGTCTATGGCTACACCTTC. Its protein is CASSQEGVYGYTF.

Of note for this clonotype: A clone one base away is much larger, so this may be a read error. This sequence joins TRBV12-3 or TRBV12-4 and TRBJ1-1, with a weak D call TRBD1 (6 bases). The CDR3 has 14 amino acids. The CDR3 region is CASSFGTPITEAFF. CDR3 DNA: TGTGCCAGCAGTTTCGGGACACCGATCACTGAAGCCTTCTTT.

This clonotype showed up just a few times. The chain is built from TRBV5-1 and TRBJ2-1, with TRBD2 matching over 10 bases. There are 15 residues in the CDR3. V lost 0 bases to trimming and J lost 4 bases; unmatched junction nucleotides: 1. Germline lookup yields CDR1 SGHRS and CDR2 YFSETQ. CDR3 amino acids: CASSLVLAGYNEQFF. The CDR3 nucleotides read TGCGCCAGCAGCTTGGTACTAGCGGGGTACAATGAGCAGTTCTTC.

This sequence joins TRBV7-2 and TRBJ1-1, with D hard to call. Between the trimmed V and J ends, which lost 4 bases and 7 bases, there was a span of 16 bases. Looked up from germline, CDR1 is SGHTA and CDR2 is FQGNSA. The CDR3 consists of 14 residues. CDR3 bases: TGTGCCAGCAGCTCAATCAGGACGTGGGTTGAAGCTTTCTTT. Residues: CASSSIRTWVEAFF.

This clonotype has a count of ten or more. The chain is built from TRBV13 and TRBJ2-7, with D perhaps matching TRBD1 (5 bases). Germline V gene data show CDR1 as PRHDT and CDR2 as FYEKMQ (reference sequence). Trimming removed 5 bases from V and 2 bases from J, with 13 bases in between. This CDR3 is built from 14 residues. The CDR3 loop is CASSLRGGTYEQYF. CDR3 sequence (DNA): TGTGCCAGCAGCCTAAGGGGCGGTACCTACGAGCAGTACTTC. The variable domain in full, completed from reference TRBV13 and TRBJ2-7, reads AAGVIQSPRHLIKEKRETATLKCYPIPRHDTVYWYQQGPGQDPQFLISFYEKMQSDKGSIPDRFSAQQFSDYHSELNMSSLELGDSALYFCASSLRGGTYEQYFGPGTRLTVT.

In its sample, this clonotype was seen many times. An end of the junction does not agree with germline; a read error may underlie this. This CDR3 is CASSSLTPGQATQYF. DNA of the CDR3: TGTGCCAGCAGTTCCCTCACACCGGGACAAGCGACCCAGTACTTC. The J gene is TRBJ2-5, the V gene TRBV28, with D tentatively TRBD1 (6 bases). CDR3 length equals 15 residues. CDR1 is MDHEN and CDR2 is SYDVKM in the germline V gene.

This clonotype occurred many times. This sequence joins TRBV29-1 and TRBJ1-1; D is perhaps TRBD1 (6 bases). Germline CDR1 reads SQVTM; CDR2 reads ANQGSEA. Trimming took 7 bases from V and 1 from J, leaving 13 bases between them. There are 13 residues in the CDR3. The CDR3 sequence is CSGYRAQNTEAFF. The CDR3 DNA is TGCAGCGGCTACAGGGCCCAGAACACTGAAGCTTTCTTT.

This clonotype has a count of ten or more. V and J are TRBV9 and TRBJ1-5, with D possibly matching TRBD1 (5 bases). CDR1 and CDR2 (germline): SGDLS, YYNGEE. V was pared by 3 bases and J by 3 bases, with 10 bases between. The CDR3 runs to 14 residues. The CDR3 sequence is CASSEGTVNQPQHF. CDR3 DNA: TGTGCCAGCAGCGAGGGGACGGTCAATCAGCCCCAGCATTTT. Filled out from reference TRBV9 and TRBJ1-5, the complete variable domain reads DSGVTQTPKHLITATGQRVTLRCSPRSGDLSVYWYQQSLDQGLQFLIQYYNGEERAKGNILERFSAQQFPDLHSELNLSSLELGDSALYFCASSEGTVNQPQHFGDGTRLSIL.

The sample holds many counts of this clonotype. V is TRBV18 and J is TRBJ1-1; D not resolved. The germline gives CDR1 KGHSH, CDR2 LQKENI. V was trimmed by 0 bases and J by 5 bases, leaving 10 bases between them. CDR3 length: 14 residues. The CDR3 DNA sequence: TGTGCCAGCTCACCACCTGGCGCGGGGACTGAAGCTTTCTTT. As protein: CASSPPGAGTEAFF.

This clonotype was recorded at least ten times. This rearrangement joins TRBV4-1 to TRBJ2-3, with D possibly matching TRBD1 (6 bases). In germline, CDR1 is MGHRA, CDR2 YSYEKL. Trimming removed 0 bases from V and 4 bases from J, with 8 bases in between. The CDR3 extends over 14 amino acids. CDR3 region: CASSQDEGADTQYF. As DNA, the CDR3 is TGCGCCAGCAGCCAAGATGAGGGGGCAGATACGCAGTATTTT.

This clonotype was observed at least ten times. The CDR3 region is CRALAGGGNEQFF. The CDR3 DNA follows: TGCAGGGCCCTAGCGGGAGGAGGCAATGAGCAGTTCTTC. The chain is built from TRBV20-1 and TRBJ2-1, with 11 bases lining up with TRBD2. Germline V lookup: CDR1 DFQATT, CDR2 SNEGSKA (reference sequence). The CDR3 is 13 residues long.

This clonotype occurred many times. This chain links TRBV28 with TRBJ2-1; D is possibly TRBD1 (6 bases). Germline V gene sequence: CDR1 MDHEN, CDR2 SYDVKM. The CDR3 is 15 amino acids. The ends were cut back, 9 bases at V and 3 bases at J, with 18 bases in the middle. This CDR3 reads CASTNGQRLYNEQFF. The CDR3 DNA follows: TGTGCCAGTACTAATGGACAGAGACTCTACAATGAGCAGTTCTTC.

The rearrangement uses TRBV6-1 and TRBJ2-3, with TRBD1 matching 9 bases. CDR1 and CDR2 (germline): MNHNS, SASEGT. Trimming cost V 5 bases and J 4 bases; bases outside gene matches: 4. This CDR3 has 14 amino acids. This chain's CDR3 is CASSTQGAADTQYF. The CDR3 DNA is TGTGCCAGCAGTACACAGGGGGCTGCAGATACGCAGTATTTT.

Relative to its sample, this clonotype is medium-sized. The rearrangement links TRBV13 to TRBJ2-1, with D hard to call. V lost 5 bases and J lost 7, with 21 bases in between. The CDR3 loop spans 16 amino acids. Germline CDR1 and CDR2: PRHDT and FYEKMQ (reference sequence). CDR3 in DNA: TGTGCCAGCAGCCACGGACGGACCCGAGGAGTAAATGAGCAGTTCTTC. Translated, it gives CASSHGRTRGVNEQFF.

This clonotype has ten or more counts. This chain links TRBV10-3 with TRBJ1-1; D uncertain. Trimming shortened V by 2 bases and J by 1 base, and 8 bases separated the two germline ends. Germline CDR1 ENHRY, CDR2 SYGVKD. This CDR3 is built from 14 residues. Here the CDR3 DNA reads TGTGCCATCAGTGAGAGGGAGGGGAACACTGAAGCTTTCTTT. Protein sequence: CAISEREGNTEAFF.